The 8 T cell receptor beta chains given below trace back to one sample, sequenced in a study of cytomegalovirus exposure and HLA in healthy donors (dated by TCRdb to 2016 to 2017). Libraries came from the immunoSEQ multiplex PCR assay. For the multiplex PCR, a mixture combining 60 forward primers for TCR Vbeta segments and 13 reverse primers for TCR Jbeta segments was used. The immuneACCESS repertoire file appears here via TCRdb, limited to in-frame rearrangements. These files lack a portion of the clones; in checked studies, under half of the deficit traces to unresolved V genes, and the cause of the others is not known. The sample table records 100,000 to 150,000 clones; about four fifths of these occur just once. The leading ten clones occupy about 0.7% of the sample. The sequenced material came from PBMCs. Receptors were obtained from a man aged 18 to 30 in good health and CMV-seronegative.

The chain recombines TRBV7-9 with TRBJ1-2; D is ambiguous. V was trimmed by 4 bases and J by 5 bases, leaving 20 bases between them. Germline loops: CDR1 SEHNR, CDR2 FQNEAQ (reference sequence). There are 16 residues in the CDR3. The CDR3 DNA follows: TGTGCCAGCAGCTATGACGTGACTGCCGATTATTATGGCTACACCTTC. Protein sequence: CASSYDVTADYYGYTF. The variable domain in full, with the rest retrieved from reference TRBV7-9 and TRBJ1-2, is DTGVSQNPRHKITKRGQNVTFRCDPISEHNRLYWYRQTLGQGPEFLTYFQNEAQLEKSRLLSDRFSAERPKGSFSTLEIQRTEQGDSAMYLCASSYDVTADYYGYTFGSGTRLTVV.

The chain recombines TRBV30 with TRBJ1-1, with 7 bases lining up with TRBD1. J lost 11 bases, V lost 5 bases, and 14 bases had no gene match. There are 13 residues in the CDR3. Germline V gene data show CDR1 as GTSNPN and CDR2 as SVGIG (reference sequence). CDR3 nucleotides: TGTGCCTGGGTCCCCCTGCAGGGGGGTGGTGCTTTCTTT. This translates into CAWVPLQGGGAFF.

This sequence joins TRBV5-4 and TRBJ2-5, with D possibly matching TRBD1 (5 bases). Germline V CDR1 and CDR2: SGHNT, YYREEE (reference sequence). The CDR3 is 15 residues long. The V end was cut by 0 bases, the J end by 5 bases, with 14 bases between. CDR3 sequence (DNA): TGTGCCAGCAGCTTGGTGGCAGGGCAAGGGGAGACCCAGTACTTC. Translated: CASSLVAGQGETQYF.

The chain links TRBV18 to TRBJ1-1, with D unresolved. Deletions cut 0 bases from V and 1 base from J, with 6 bases between. Germline CDR1 KGHSH, CDR2 LQKENI. The CDR3 covers 14 residues. CDR3 nucleotides: TGTGCCAGCTCACCACCAGACAAGAACACTGAAGCTTTCTTT. Protein: CASSPPDKNTEAFF.

This clone was found a few times. The chain joins TRBV5-4 to TRBJ2-1; TRBD1 agrees at 10 bases. The germline CDR1 and CDR2 sequences are SGHNT and YYREEE (reference sequence). CDR3 length equals 16 residues. V shed 2 bases and J 7 bases; nucleotides not matched to a gene: 9. The CDR3 region is CASSFGTGQGYNEQFF. The CDR3 bases are TGTGCCAGCAGCTTTGGAACGGGACAGGGGTATAATGAGCAGTTCTTC.

The rearrangement links TRBV5-1 to TRBJ2-2; 9 bases align to TRBD1. V shed 4 bases, J shed 4 bases, and the junction held 5 bases outside the gene matches. The germline gives CDR1 SGHRS, CDR2 YFSETQ. This CDR3 is 15 amino acids long. The CDR3, as DNA: TGCGCCAGCAGCGTACGACAGGGGGGCACCGGGGAGCTGTTTTTT. Amino acids: CASSVRQGGTGELFF.

The V gene is TRBV4-1, the J gene TRBJ1-2; D remains unclear. The CDR3 is 15 amino acids. V dropped 0 bases and J dropped 8 bases, with 16 bases sitting between them. CDR1 and CDR2 (germline): MGHRA, YSYEKL. CDR3 DNA sequence: TGCGCCAGCAGCCAAGATCCCCGGGGTATATCGGGCTACACCTTC. Translated: CASSQDPRGISGYTF.

DNA for the CDR3: TGTGCCAGCAGTCTAGACAGGGCAACTAATGAAAAACTGTTTTTT. This translates into CASSLDRATNEKLFF. The rearrangement uses TRBV6-5 and TRBJ1-4; the match to TRBD1 covers 7 bases. CDR1 MNHEY and CDR2 SVGAGI come from the germline V gene. The V gene end was trimmed by 5 bases and the J gene end by 0 bases; junction bases not matched to a gene: 3. CDR3 length: 15 amino acids.